These 26 T cell receptor beta chains were all obtained from the same sample, sequenced in a study of blood T cell repertoires in COVID-19. Using immunoSEQ multiplex PCR, the repertoire was profiled, and TCRdb retains in-frame clones only, with some absent. The sample gives approximately 250,000 clones, 80% to 95% of which show up once; 0.83% is in the top ten. Sequenced sample: peripheral blood. The receptor set was obtained from a man younger than 45 with COVID-19, enrolled during active disease.

The count of this clone is one. This chain joins TRBV6-5 and TRBJ2-6, with TRBD2 matching 7 bases. The V gene end was trimmed by 6 bases and the J gene end by 2 bases; junction bases not matched to a gene: 4. CDR3 length: 15 amino acids. Germline V gene sequence: CDR1 MNHEY, CDR2 SVGAGI. CDR3 amino acids: CASSRRGAGANVLTF. The CDR3 nucleotides read TGTGCCAGCAGCCGACGGGGGGCTGGGGCCAACGTCCTGACTTTC.

The chain uses TRBV2 and TRBJ2-5; TRBD2 matches 8 bases. The CDR3 is made up of 13 amino acids. Germline CDR1 is SNHLY and CDR2 is FYNNEI. J was trimmed by 7 bases and V by 5 bases; bases with no gene match: 6. The CDR3 is CASSISGEGTQYF. As DNA, the CDR3 is TGTGCCAGCAGTATTAGCGGGGAGGGGACCCAGTACTTC.

This sequence joins TRBV12-5 and TRBJ1-1; unclear D gene. The CDR3 has 10 residues. Deletions cut 9 bases from V and 1 base from J, with 3 bases between. Looked up from germline, CDR1 is LGHNT and CDR2 is FRNRAP. CDR3 protein: CASGNTEAFF. The CDR3 nucleotides read TGTGCTAGCGGGAACACTGAAGCTTTCTTT.

In DNA form, the CDR3 reads TGTGCCACCAGCAGAGAGGCAGGGAGACTAGTAAATCAGCCCCAGCATTTT. Protein product: CATSREAGRLVNQPQHF. This sequence joins TRBV15 and TRBJ1-5, with D perhaps TRBD1 (5 bases). Trimming shortened V by 0 bases and J by 4 bases, and 16 bases separated the two germline ends. This CDR3 region has 17 residues. The germline V gene has CDR1 LNHNV and CDR2 YYDKDF (reference sequence).

V usage is TRBV6-5 and J usage is TRBJ1-2, with 7 bases identical to TRBD1. V trimming: 4 bases; J trimming: 5 bases; junction bases outside the gene matches: 10. Germline assignment: CDR1 MNHEY and CDR2 SVGAGI. This CDR3 spans 15 amino acids. DNA of the CDR3: TGTGCCAGCAGTTCACCCCGACAGGGCACATATGGCTACACCTTC. Protein product: CASSSPRQGTYGYTF.

J is TRBJ1-1 and V is TRBV12-3 or TRBV12-4; TRBD1 might be the D (6 bases). The V gene lost 5 bases and the J gene lost 8 bases, with 15 bases spanning the gap. CDR3 length: 13 residues. The CDR3, as DNA: TGTGCCAGCAGTATAAACCAGGGGCAGGAAGCTTTCTTT. This translates into CASSINQGQEAFF.

The gene calls are TRBV24-1 and TRBJ2-1, with D possibly being TRBD1 (5 bases). V was cut by 8 bases and J by 5 bases, with 15 bases left in between. The V gene's germline CDR1 is KGHDR and CDR2 SFDVKD. The CDR3 length is 14 residues. The CDR3: CATKGRQQDNEQFF. The CDR3 DNA reads TGTGCCACCAAGGGCCGACAGCAGGACAATGAGCAGTTCTTC.

J is TRBJ1-6 and V is TRBV19; TRBD1 is a possible D gene (6 bases). V was cut by 6 bases and J by 3 bases, with 9 bases left in between. The CDR3 covers 14 residues. Germline assignment: CDR1 LNHDA and CDR2 SQIVND (reference sequence). In DNA, the CDR3 is TGTGCCAGTAGGGCAGGGGACTATAATTCACCCCTCCACTTT. Translating gives CASRAGDYNSPLHF.

J is TRBJ2-1 and V is TRBV10-3; D call uncertain. CDR3 length: 13 residues. V dropped 4 bases and J dropped 7 bases, with 11 bases sitting between them. Germline CDR1 and CDR2: ENHRY and SYGVKD. As DNA, the CDR3 is TGTGCCATCAGTGCCACGACTGGAAATGAGCAGTTCTTC. Encoded protein: CAISATTGNEQFF.

This clone was seen only once. This specimen includes other DNA sequences encoding the same CDR3. This chain links TRBV6-5 with TRBJ1-1; D unclear. The length of the CDR3 is 11 residues. V lost 6 bases to trimming and J lost 3 bases, with 5 bases between them. Germline V gene sequence: CDR1 MNHEY, CDR2 SVGAGI. The DNA of the CDR3 is TGTGCCAGCAGGCGTTACACTGAAGCTTTCTTT. It is translated as CASRRYTEAFF.

The chain joins TRBV10-3 to TRBJ2-7; D not certain. This CDR3 contains 14 residues. Trimming took 3 bases from V and 8 from J, leaving 17 bases between them. Germline V gene data show CDR1 as ENHRY and CDR2 as SYGVKD. The CDR3, as DNA: TGTGCCATCAGTGACCTCCTTACAGTTTATCAGCAGTACTTC. As protein: CAISDLLTVYQQYF.

In nucleotides, the CDR3 is TGTGCCAGCTCACCTCAGGATGGGACAGGGATGAACACTGAAGCTTTCTTT. Translating it yields CASSPQDGTGMNTEAFF. The rearrangement links TRBV18 to TRBJ1-1; 9 nucleotides match TRBD1. V dropped 3 bases and J dropped 0; count of bases not matched to a gene: 8. The germline V gene encodes CDR1 KGHSH and CDR2 LQKENI. The CDR3 spans 17 residues.

The DNA for the CDR3 is TGTGCCAGTAGTCAGGGTAGTGAAAAACTGTTTTTT. Amino acids: CASSQGSEKLFF. The chain uses TRBV19 and TRBJ1-4; D perhaps matches TRBD1 (5 bases). The V gene lost 5 bases and the J gene lost 7 bases, with 8 bases spanning the gap. CDR1 and CDR2 from the germline V gene are LNHDA and SQIVND (reference sequence). The CDR3 totals 12 residues.

This rearrangement joins TRBV27 to TRBJ1-1, with TRBD1 identical over 8 bases. In germline, CDR1 is MNHEY, CDR2 SMNVEV (reference sequence). J was trimmed by 1 base and V by 7 bases; bases with no gene match: 5. This CDR3 spans 14 amino acids. The CDR3 region is CASNRQGPNTEAFF. In nucleotides, the CDR3 is TGTGCCAGCAATCGACAGGGGCCGAACACTGAAGCTTTCTTT.

The chain employs TRBV27 and TRBJ1-6; D is unclear. Per the germline V gene, CDR1 is MNHEY and CDR2 is SMNVEV (reference sequence). CDR3 length equals 18 residues. Trimming left V 0 bases short and J 0 bases short, with 12 bases between. The CDR3 DNA reads as TGTGCCAGCAGTTTATCTGGCGGGTATAGCTCCTATAATTCACCCCTCCACTTT. This translates into CASSLSGGYSSYNSPLHF.

The genes are TRBV3-1 (or the pseudogene TRBV3-2) and TRBJ2-5; 8 nucleotides align to TRBD2. V shed 0 bases and J 5 bases; nucleotides not matched to a gene: 8. Germline lookup yields CDR1 LGHDT and CDR2 YNNKEL (reference sequence). The CDR3 is 16 amino acids. The CDR3 bases are TGTGCCAGCAGCCAAGATTATCGGGGGGGCCTTGAGACCCAGTACTTC. This encodes CASSQDYRGGLETQYF.

The chain joins TRBV7-9 to TRBJ1-2; TRBD1 matches 9 bases. V was clipped by 0 bases and J by 2 bases; unmatched bases: 7. This CDR3 comprises 17 residues. CDR1 SEHNR and CDR2 FQNEAQ come from the germline V gene (reference sequence). The chain's CDR3 is CASSLAAGTGKNYGYTF. As DNA, the CDR3 is TGTGCCAGCAGCTTAGCGGCGGGGACAGGGAAGAACTATGGCTACACCTTC.

J is TRBJ2-7 and V is TRBV19; D is possibly TRBD1 (6 bases). This CDR3 region has 15 residues. Germline loops: CDR1 LNHDA, CDR2 SQIVND (reference sequence). Trimming pared 5 bases from V and 0 bases from J, leaving 14 bases between. The DNA for the CDR3 is TGTGCCAGTAGTCCTCACCTACAGGGCTCCTACGAGCAGTACTTC. It codes for CASSPHLQGSYEQYF.

This clone appeared a single time. The chain combines TRBV6-5 with TRBJ1-2; no firm D call. V lost 8 bases to trimming and J lost 8 bases, with 15 bases between them. The CDR3 is 12 amino acids. Germline V gene data show CDR1 as MNHEY and CDR2 as SVGAGI. DNA for the CDR3: TGTGCCAGCTCCGGGTCGTTCGGAGGCTACACCTTC. It translates to CASSGSFGGYTF.

The J gene is TRBJ2-1, the V gene TRBV19; D unclear. This CDR3 has 15 residues. Trimming took 5 bases from V and 10 from J, leaving 21 bases between them. The germline V gene encodes CDR1 LNHDA and CDR2 SQIVND (reference sequence). CDR3 in amino acids: CASSPYSSLTSEQFF. In DNA, the CDR3 is TGTGCCAGTAGTCCCTATAGCTCCCTCACATCCGAGCAGTTCTTC.

J is TRBJ2-7 and V is TRBV24-1, with D tentatively TRBD2 (5 bases). CDR3 size: 18 residues. The V gene lost 4 bases and the J gene lost 0 bases, with 21 bases spanning the gap. CDR1 is KGHDR and CDR2 is SFDVKD in the germline V gene. The CDR3 spells CATSDDTRDGPDSYEQYF. As DNA, the CDR3 is TGTGCCACCAGTGACGATACACGGGATGGACCCGACTCCTACGAGCAGTACTTC.

The chain has TRBV18 and TRBJ1-3; D is perhaps TRBD1 (5 bases). V dropped 2 bases and J dropped 1 base, with 9 bases sitting between them. The germline CDR1 and CDR2 sequences are KGHSH and LQKENI. The CDR3 runs 15 residues. Here the CDR3 reads CASSPSAGSGNTIYF. In DNA, the CDR3 is TGTGCCAGCTCACCATCGGCAGGGTCTGGAAACACCATATATTTT.

CDR3 DNA: TGTGCCAGCAGGCGAGGGAACAGTAATGAAAAACTGTTTTTT. This gives the protein CASRRGNSNEKLFF. The rearrangement joins TRBV2 to TRBJ1-4; D not certain. Germline CDR1 and CDR2: SNHLY and FYNNEI. V lost 6 bases and J 4 bases, leaving 12 bases between the germline ends. The CDR3 consists of 14 residues. Using reference TRBV2 and TRBJ1-4 for the parts outside the CDR3, the full variable domain is EPEVTQTPSHQVTQMGQEVILRCVPISNHLYFYWYRQILGQKVEFLVSFYNNEISEKSEIFDDQFSVERPDGSNFTLKIRSTKLEDSAMYFCASRRGNSNEKLFFGSGTQLSVL.

A single count supports this clone. The V call is TRBV10-3, the J call TRBJ2-1; the D gene is possibly TRBD2 (6 bases). The V gene lost 4 bases and the J gene lost 3 bases, with 10 bases spanning the gap. CDR1 and CDR2 from the germline V gene are ENHRY and SYGVKD. The CDR3 covers 14 residues. The CDR3 sequence: CAISARGLYNEQFF. The CDR3 region has the DNA TGTGCCATCAGTGCTCGGGGACTCTACAATGAGCAGTTCTTC.

A single count supports this clone. V usage is TRBV7-9 and J usage is TRBJ1-3, with 7 bases matching TRBD1. Trimming at V came to 5 bases and at J to 2 bases, leaving 6 bases not matched to a gene. This CDR3 is built from 15 residues. From germline, CDR1 is SEHNR and CDR2 FQNEAQ (reference sequence). The CDR3 spells CASSPTQGAGNTIYF. DNA for the CDR3: TGTGCCAGCAGCCCCACGCAGGGGGCTGGAAACACCATATATTTT. The full variable domain, completed using reference TRBV7-9 and TRBJ1-3, is DTGVSQNPRHKITKRGQNVTFRCDPISEHNRLYWYRQTLGQGPEFLTYFQNEAQLEKSRLLSDRFSAERPKGSFSTLEIQRTEQGDSAMYLCASSPTQGAGNTIYFGEGSWLTVV.

The chain employs TRBV4-1 and TRBJ1-1; D might be TRBD1 (6 bases). Deletions cut 3 bases from V and 3 bases from J, with 11 bases between. The CDR3 totals 14 residues. Germline V lookup: CDR1 MGHRA, CDR2 YSYEKL. CDR3 coding DNA: TGCGCCAGCAGCCAGCGGGAGGGGGACACTGAAGCTTTCTTT. This codes for CASSQREGDTEAFF.